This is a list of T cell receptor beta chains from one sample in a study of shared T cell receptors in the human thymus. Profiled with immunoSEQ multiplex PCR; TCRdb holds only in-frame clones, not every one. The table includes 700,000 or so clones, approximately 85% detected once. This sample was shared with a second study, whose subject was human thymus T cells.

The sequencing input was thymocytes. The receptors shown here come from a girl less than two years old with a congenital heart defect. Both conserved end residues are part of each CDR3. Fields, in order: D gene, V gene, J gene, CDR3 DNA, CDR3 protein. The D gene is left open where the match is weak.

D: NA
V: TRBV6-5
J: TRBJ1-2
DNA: TGTGCCAGCAGTTACGGGCCCAACCCACGGAACTATGGCTACACCTTC
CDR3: CASSYGPNPRNYGYTF

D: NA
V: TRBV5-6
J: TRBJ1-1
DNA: TGTGCCAGCAGCTTGAGCAGGTTAGACACTGAAGCTTTCTTT
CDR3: CASSLSRLDTEAFF

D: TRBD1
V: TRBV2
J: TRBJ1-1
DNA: TGTGCCAGCAGTGCTAACCGGGACAGGACAACCATGAACACTGAAGCTTTCTTT
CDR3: CASSANRDRTTMNTEAFF

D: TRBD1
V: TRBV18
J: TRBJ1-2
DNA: TGTGCCAGCTCACCAGGCTCGACAGGGGACTATGGCTACACCTTC
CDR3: CASSPGSTGDYGYTF

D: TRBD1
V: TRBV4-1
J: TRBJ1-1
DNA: TGCGCCAGCAGCCAAGAAGAGGACGGGCAGGGGGTTGAAGCTTTCTTT
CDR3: CASSQEEDGQGVEAFF

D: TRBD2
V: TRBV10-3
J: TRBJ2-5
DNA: TGTGCCATCAGTGACGGGACTAGCGGAGCACAAGAGACCCAGTACTTC
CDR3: CAISDGTSGAQETQYF

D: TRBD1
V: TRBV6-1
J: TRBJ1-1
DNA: TGTGCCGCCTTCCAGGGGGGACCGGTAAACACTGAAGCTTTCTTT
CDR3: CAAFQGGPVNTEAFF

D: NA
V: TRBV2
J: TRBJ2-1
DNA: TGTGCCAGCAGTTCCAGTGAAGGGAGTTTCCAATACAATGAGCAGTTCTTC
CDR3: CASSSSEGSFQYNEQFF

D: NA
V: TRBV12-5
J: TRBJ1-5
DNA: TGTGCTAGTGGCACCCGGGGCAGGGGTCAGCCCCAGCATTTT
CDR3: CASGTRGRGQPQHF

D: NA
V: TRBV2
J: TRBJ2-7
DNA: TGTGCCAGCAGTGAAAATCTCAATCCTATCGGCTCCTACGAGCAGTACTTC
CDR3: CASSENLNPIGSYEQYF

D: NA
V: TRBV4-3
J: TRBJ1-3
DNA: TGCGCCAGCAGCCAAGAGAGGGTGACTGTCCGAGACGGAAACACCATATATTTT
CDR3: CASSQERVTVRDGNTIYF

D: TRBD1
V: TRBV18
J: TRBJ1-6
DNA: TGTGCCAGCTCACCTTATCCAGGGGGTAGCTATAATTCACCCCTCCACTTT
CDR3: CASSPYPGGSYNSPLHF

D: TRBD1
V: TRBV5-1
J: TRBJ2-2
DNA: TGCGCCAGCAGCTTGGCTACGTTTAGGGGGCTGGCCGGGGAGCTGTTTTTT
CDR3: CASSLATFRGLAGELFF